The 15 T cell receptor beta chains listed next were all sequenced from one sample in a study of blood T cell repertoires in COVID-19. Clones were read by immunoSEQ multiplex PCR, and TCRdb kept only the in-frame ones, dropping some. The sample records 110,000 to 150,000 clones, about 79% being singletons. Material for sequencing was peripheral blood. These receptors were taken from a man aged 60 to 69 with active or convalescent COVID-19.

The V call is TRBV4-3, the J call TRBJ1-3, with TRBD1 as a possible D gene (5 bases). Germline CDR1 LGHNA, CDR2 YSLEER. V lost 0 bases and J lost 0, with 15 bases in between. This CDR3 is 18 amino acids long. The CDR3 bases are TGCGCCAGCAGCCAAGATGTGGGGGGTGCGCGCTCTGGAAACACCATATATTTT. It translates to CASSQDVGGARSGNTIYF.

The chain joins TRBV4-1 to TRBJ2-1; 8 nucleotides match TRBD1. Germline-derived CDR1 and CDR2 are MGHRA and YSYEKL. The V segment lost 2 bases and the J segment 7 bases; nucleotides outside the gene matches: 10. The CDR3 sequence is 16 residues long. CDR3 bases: TGCGCCAGCAGCCAACCTACAGGGGGAATGTGGAATGAGCAGTTCTTC. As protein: CASSQPTGGMWNEQFF.

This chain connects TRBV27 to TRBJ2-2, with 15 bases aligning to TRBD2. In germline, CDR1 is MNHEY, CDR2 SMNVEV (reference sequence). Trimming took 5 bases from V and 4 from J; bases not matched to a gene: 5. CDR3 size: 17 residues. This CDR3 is CASSGLAGGPGTGELFF. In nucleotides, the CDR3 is TGTGCCAGCAGTGGACTAGCGGGGGGGCCGGGCACCGGGGAGCTGTTTTTT.

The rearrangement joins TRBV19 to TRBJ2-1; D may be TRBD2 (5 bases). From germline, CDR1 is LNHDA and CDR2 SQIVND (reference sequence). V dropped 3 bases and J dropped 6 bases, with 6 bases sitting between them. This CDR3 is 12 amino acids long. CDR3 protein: CASSIGINEQFF. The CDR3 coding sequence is TGTGCCAGTAGTATCGGGATCAATGAGCAGTTCTTC.

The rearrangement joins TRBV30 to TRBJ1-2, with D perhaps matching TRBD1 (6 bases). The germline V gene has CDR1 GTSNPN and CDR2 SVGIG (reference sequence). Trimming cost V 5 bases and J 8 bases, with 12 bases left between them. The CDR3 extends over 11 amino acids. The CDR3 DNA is TGTGCCTGGGGACAGTCCCTCGGCTACACCTTC. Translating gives CAWGQSLGYTF. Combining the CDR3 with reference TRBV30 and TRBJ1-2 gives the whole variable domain SQTIHQWPATLVQPVGSPLSLECTVEGTSNPNLYWYRQAAGRGLQLLFYSVGIGQISSEVPQNLSASRPQDRQFILSSKKLLLSDSGFYLCAWGQSLGYTFGSGTRLTVV.

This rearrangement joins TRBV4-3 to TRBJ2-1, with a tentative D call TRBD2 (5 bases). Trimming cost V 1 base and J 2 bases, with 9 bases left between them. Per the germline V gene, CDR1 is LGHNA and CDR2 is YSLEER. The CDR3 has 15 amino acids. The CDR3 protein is CASSQGVATYNEQFF. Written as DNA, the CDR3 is TGCGCCAGCAGCCAAGGAGTAGCGACCTACAATGAGCAGTTCTTC.

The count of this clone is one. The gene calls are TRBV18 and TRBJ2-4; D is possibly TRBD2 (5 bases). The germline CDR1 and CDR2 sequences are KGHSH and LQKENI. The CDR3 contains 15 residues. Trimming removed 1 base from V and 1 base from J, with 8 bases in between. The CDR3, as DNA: TGTGCCAGCTCACCACTGGAGGTCGCCAAAAACATTCAGTACTTC. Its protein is CASSPLEVAKNIQYF.

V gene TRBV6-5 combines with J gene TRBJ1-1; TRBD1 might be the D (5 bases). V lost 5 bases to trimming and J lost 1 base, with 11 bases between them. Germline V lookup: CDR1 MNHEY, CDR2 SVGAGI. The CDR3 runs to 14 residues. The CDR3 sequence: CASSITGSNTEAFF. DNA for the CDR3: TGTGCCAGCAGTATAACAGGATCGAACACTGAAGCTTTCTTT.

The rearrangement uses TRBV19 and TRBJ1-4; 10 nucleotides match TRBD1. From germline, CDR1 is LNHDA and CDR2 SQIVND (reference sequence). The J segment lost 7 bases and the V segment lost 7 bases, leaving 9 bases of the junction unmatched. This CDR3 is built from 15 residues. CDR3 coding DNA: TGTGCCAGTAACCCTCGACGGGACAGGGGTGAAAAACTGTTTTTT. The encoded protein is CASNPRRDRGEKLFF. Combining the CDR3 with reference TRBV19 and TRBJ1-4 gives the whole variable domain DGGITQSPKYLFRKEGQNVTLSCEQNLNHDAMYWYRQDPGQGLRLIYYSQIVNDFQKGDIAEGYSVSREKKESFPLTVTSAQKNPTAFYLCASNPRRDRGEKLFFGSGTQLSVL.

The CDR3 reads CASSLSSGQGNQPQHF. The CDR3, as DNA: TGTGCCAGCAGCTTATCGTCAGGACAGGGGAATCAGCCCCAGCATTTT. The chain employs TRBV7-9 and TRBJ1-5, with 9 positions matching TRBD1. In germline, CDR1 is SEHNR, CDR2 FQNEAQ (reference sequence). The CDR3 contains 16 residues. After removal of 2 bases from V and 4 bases from J, the junction contained 6 bases not matched to a gene.

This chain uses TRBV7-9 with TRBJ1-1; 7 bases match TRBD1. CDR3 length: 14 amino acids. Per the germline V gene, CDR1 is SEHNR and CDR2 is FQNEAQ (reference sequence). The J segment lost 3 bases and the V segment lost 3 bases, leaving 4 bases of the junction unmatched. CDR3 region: CASSLTGTDTEAFF. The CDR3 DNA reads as TGTGCCAGCAGCTTGACAGGGACCGACACTGAAGCTTTCTTT.

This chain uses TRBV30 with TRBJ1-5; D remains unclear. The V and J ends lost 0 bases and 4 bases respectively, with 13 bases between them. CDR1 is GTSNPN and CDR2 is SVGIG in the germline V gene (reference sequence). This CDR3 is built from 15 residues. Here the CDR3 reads CAWSVSVSENQPQHF. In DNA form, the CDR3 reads TGTGCCTGGAGTGTCTCGGTTTCTGAAAATCAGCCCCAGCATTTT.

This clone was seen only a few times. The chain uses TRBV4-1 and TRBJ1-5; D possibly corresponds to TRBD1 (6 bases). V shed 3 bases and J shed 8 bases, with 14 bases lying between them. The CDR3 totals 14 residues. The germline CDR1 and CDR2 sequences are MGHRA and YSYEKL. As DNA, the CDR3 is TGCGCCAGCAGCCAGTTTCAGGGGAGTGAGCCCCAGCATTTT. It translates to CASSQFQGSEPQHF.

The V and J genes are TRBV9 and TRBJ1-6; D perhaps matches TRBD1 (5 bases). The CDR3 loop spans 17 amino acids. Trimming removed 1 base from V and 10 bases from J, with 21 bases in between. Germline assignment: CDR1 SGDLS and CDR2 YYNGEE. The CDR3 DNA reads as TGTGCCAGCAGCGTAAGGACCATGGGGGGAGGAAGATCACCCCTCCACTTT. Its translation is CASSVRTMGGGRSPLHF.

The CDR3 loop is CASSYDGADSEKLFF. CDR3 coding DNA: TGTGCCAGCAGTTATGATGGAGCAGACTCAGAAAAACTGTTTTTT. The chain recombines TRBV6-5 with TRBJ1-4, with unresolved D. Trimming cost V 3 bases and J 8 bases, with 16 bases left between them. The germline V gene encodes CDR1 MNHEY and CDR2 SVGAGI. The CDR3 consists of 15 residues.